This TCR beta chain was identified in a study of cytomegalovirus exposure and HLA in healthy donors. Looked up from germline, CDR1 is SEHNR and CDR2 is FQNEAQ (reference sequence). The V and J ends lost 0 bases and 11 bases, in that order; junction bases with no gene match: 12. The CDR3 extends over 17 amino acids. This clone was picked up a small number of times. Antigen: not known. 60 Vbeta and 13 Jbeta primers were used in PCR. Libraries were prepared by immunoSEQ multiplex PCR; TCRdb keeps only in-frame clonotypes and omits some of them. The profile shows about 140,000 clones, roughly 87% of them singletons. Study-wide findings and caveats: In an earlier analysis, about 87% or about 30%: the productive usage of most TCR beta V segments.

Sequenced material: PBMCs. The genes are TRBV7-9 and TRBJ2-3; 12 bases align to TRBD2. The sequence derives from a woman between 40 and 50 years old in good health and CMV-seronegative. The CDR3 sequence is CASSLAQGLAGGRRQYF. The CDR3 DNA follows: TGTGCCAGCAGCTTAGCGCAAGGTCTAGCGGGAGGGCGAAGGCAGTATTTT. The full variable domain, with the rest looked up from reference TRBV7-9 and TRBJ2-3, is DTGVSQNPRHKITKRGQNVTFRCDPISEHNRLYWYRQTLGQGPEFLTYFQNEAQLEKSRLLSDRFSAERPKGSFSTLEIQRTEQGDSAMYLCASSLAQGLAGGRRQYFGPGTRLTVL.